Listed here is a single T cell receptor (beta chain). The antigen remains undetermined. The sample is drawn from a study of graft-versus-host responses after intestinal transplantation. About the research overall: All recipients were transplanted with multivisceral, liver-intestinal, or isolated intestinal grafts.

CDR1 and CDR2 from the germline V gene are SGDLS and YYNGEE. The CDR3 contains 20 residues. With 4 bases clipped from V and 0 bases from J, the junction kept 16 bases outside the gene matches. The assay was immunoSEQ multiplex PCR, and TCRdb's table has in-frame clones only and misses some. The profile covers 93,000 or so clones, with under 95% appearing a single time and 1% to 1.5% taken by the ten largest. The chain uses TRBV9 and TRBJ2-6, with TRBD1 matching 7 bases. The TCR sequence derives from a human donor who received an intestinal transplant. Sequencing was performed on unstimulated CD8+ T cells sorted from spleen or lymph node cells, taken before intestinal transplant. CDR3 DNA sequence: TGTGCCAGCAGCCCCCGACAGGGAACGACCCTTGGCTCTGGGGCCAACGTCCTGACTTTC. Its translation is CASSPRQGTTLGSGANVLTF.